This T cell receptor beta chain was profiled in a study of blood T cell repertoires in COVID-19. The junction had 2 bases not matched to a gene; V was cut back by 6 bases and J by 4 bases. Germline-derived CDR1 and CDR2 are SNHLY and FYNNEI. CDR3 size: 13 residues. Profiling relied on immunoSEQ multiplex PCR, and the TCRdb table lists in-frame clones only, not all of them. The profile covers about 140,000 clones, with about 87% appearing a single time and about 10% taken by the ten largest. The sequencing input was peripheral blood. V usage is TRBV2 and J usage is TRBJ1-3; 8 bases align to TRBD1. This receptor was obtained from a woman of 80 years or more with acute or convalescent COVID-19. Here the CDR3 reads CASSGQGGNTIYF. The CDR3 DNA follows: TGTGCCAGCAGCGGACAGGGCGGAAACACCATATATTTT. The entire variable domain, with the rest obtained from reference TRBV2 and TRBJ1-3, is as follows: EPEVTQTPSHQVTQMGQEVILRCVPISNHLYFYWYRQILGQKVEFLVSFYNNEISEKSEIFDDQFSVERPDGSNFTLKIRSTKLEDSAMYFCASSGQGGNTIYFGEGSWLTVV.